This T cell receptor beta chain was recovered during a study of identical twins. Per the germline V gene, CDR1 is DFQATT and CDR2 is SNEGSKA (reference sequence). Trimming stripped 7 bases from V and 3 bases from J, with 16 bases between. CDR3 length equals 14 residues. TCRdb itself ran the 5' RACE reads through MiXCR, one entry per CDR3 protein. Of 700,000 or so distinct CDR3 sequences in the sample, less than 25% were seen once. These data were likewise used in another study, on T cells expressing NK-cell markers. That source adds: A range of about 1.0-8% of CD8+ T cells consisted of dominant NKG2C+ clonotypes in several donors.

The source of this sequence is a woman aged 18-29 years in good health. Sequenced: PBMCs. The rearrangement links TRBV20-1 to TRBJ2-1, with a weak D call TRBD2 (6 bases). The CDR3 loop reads CSGLSGYLYNEQFF. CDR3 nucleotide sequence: TGCAGTGGATTGAGCGGGTACCTCTACAATGAGCAGTTCTTC.